These T cell receptor beta chains were read from a single sample in a study of tumor and adjacent non-tumor tissue in lung cancer. TCRdb re-called the multiplex PCR reads through MiXCR, storing one row per CDR3 protein. The table shows 90,000 to 110,000 distinct CDR3 sequences, with 62% occurring only once. Sequenced material: distant non-tumor lung tissue. These receptors were collected from a man aged 55 to 70 with non-small cell lung cancer. Each CDR3 is given with its conserved first and last residue. A D gene is named only where the DNA matches it firmly. A clone size is listed for some rows: how often the clone was seen (once, few, many), or a class if it is expanded.

v_call,d_call,j_call,clone_size,cdr3_nt,cdr3_aa
TRBV6-2/TRBV6-3,-,TRBJ1-2,-,TGTGCCGGCAAGGGAGCCGATGGCAACACCTTC,CAGKGADGNTF
TRBV4-2,TRBD1,TRBJ1-4,-,TGTACCAGCAGCCAGCCGACAGGGTTGAGTGAAAAACTGTTTTTT,CTSSQPTGLSEKLFF
TRBV29-1,-,TRBJ2-7,-,TGCAGCTTCGGGGCTAGCGTAGCCGAGCAGTACTTC,CSFGASVAEQYF
TRBV28,TRBD1,TRBJ1-2,many,TGTGCCAGCAGTGACACCTCCTCCCGGACAGGGATCGGCTACACCTTC,CASSDTSSRTGIGYTF
TRBV5-6,-,TRBJ2-5,-,TGTGCCAGCATCTCCTACAGGAGCTACCAAGAGACCCAGTACTTC,CASISYRSYQETQYF
TRBV20-1,-,TRBJ1-5,-,TGCAGTGCTAGAGATGGGAGATTTAGCAATCAGCCCCAGCATTTT,CSARDGRFSNQPQHF
TRBV6-2/TRBV6-3,-,TRBJ2-1,-,TGTGCCAGCAGCCCCCGTGATAGTTACGATGAGCAGTTCTTC,CASSPRDSYDEQFF
TRBV12-5,-,TRBJ1-5,-,TGTGCTAGTGGTTTGGTACTGGGAGATACGCAGCATTTT,CASGLVLGDTQHF
TRBV6-6,TRBD1,TRBJ1-2,many,TGTGCCAGCAGATTACAGGGGGCAGGCTATGGCTACACCTTC,CASRLQGAGYGYTF
TRBV29-1,TRBD2,TRBJ2-1,many,TGCAGCGTTGTTCTAGCGGGAGCGGCTGAGCAGTTCTTC,CSVVLAGAAEQFF
TRBV6-1,-,TRBJ1-5,many,TGTGCCAGCAGCGACATGTTCGATCAGCCCCAGCATTTT,CASSDMFDQPQHF
TRBV12-3/TRBV12-4,-,TRBJ2-1,-,TGTGCCAGCTGTTTTAGTAGCAGCAATAAGCAGTTCTTC,CASCFSSSNKQFF
TRBV6-2/TRBV6-3,-,TRBJ2-7,many,TGTGCCAGCAGTAAAGGAACGGGCTCCAGGGCCGAGCAGTACTTC,CASSKGTGSRAEQYF
TRBV6-2/TRBV6-3,-,TRBJ1-5,-,TGTGCCAGCAGTTGCTCGGCAGGCTATAGCAATCAGCCCCATCATTTT,CASSCSAGYSNQPHHF
TRBV20-1,-,TRBJ2-7,-,TGCAGTGCCGGACTTGCTCCCCGCTACGAGCGGTACTTC,CSAGLAPRYERYF
TRBV12-3/TRBV12-4,-,TRBJ2-3,-,TGTGCCAGCAGCTCCGGGGGCACAGATACGCAGGATTTT,CASSSGGTDTQDF
TRBV11-3,-,TRBJ1-1,-,TGTTCCAGCAGCTTAGGTAGAGGATCCACTGAGGCTTCCTTT,CSSSLGRGSTEASF
TRBV4-3,-,TRBJ2-5,many,TGCGCCAGCAGCCAAGTCCCGGTACGGGCAGCCCTTCAAGAGACCCAGTACTTC,CASSQVPVRAALQETQYF
TRBV10-3,-,TRBJ2-5,many,TGTGCCATCAGTGAGTCAAGGACCCAAGAGACCCAGTACTTC,CAISESRTQETQYF
TRBV6-6,-,TRBJ2-1,-,TGTGCCTGCAGTTACTCAGGACAGTACAATGAGCAGTTCTTC,CACSYSGQYNEQFF
TRBV18,TRBD1,TRBJ2-1,-,TGTACCAGCTCACCAACAGGGGGTCATGAGCAGTTCTTC,CTSSPTGGHEQFF
TRBV12-3/TRBV12-4,-,TRBJ1-1,-,TGTGCCAGCAGCCCGCGGAGGGAGAACACTGAAGCTTTCTTT,CASSPRRENTEAFF
TRBV5-1,-,TRBJ2-7,-,TGCGTCAGCAGCCTGAGGAGACAGTCCCAGGACAACTACGAGCAGTACTTC,CVSSLRRQSQDNYEQYF
TRBV20-1,TRBD1,TRBJ1-3,-,TGCGGTTCTAGAGATCACGGGACAGGGGTGGGAAACACCATACATTTT,CGSRDHGTGVGNTIHF
TRBV12-3/TRBV12-4,-,TRBJ1-3,many,TGTGCCAGCAGCCGCACTGGAAACACCATATATTTT,CASSRTGNTIYF
TRBV7-2,-,TRBJ2-3,few,TGTGCCAGCTTGCAACAAGACCCTTACACAGATACGCAGTATTTT,CASLQQDPYTDTQYF
TRBV5-1,-,TRBJ1-1,few,TGCGCCAGCAGCTCCCGAGGAAGGGAGAACACTGAAGCTTTCTTT,CASSSRGRENTEAFF
TRBV2,TRBD1,TRBJ1-5,once,TGTGCCAGCAGTCTAAAGACAGGGTATGGTCAGCTCCAGCATTTT,CASSLKTGYGQLQHF
TRBV5-1,-,TRBJ1-4,many,TGCGCCAGCAGCATGGGGACTCTTGCAACTAATGAAAAACTGTTTTTT,CASSMGTLATNEKLFF
TRBV5-1,TRBD1,TRBJ2-2,-,TGTGTCAGCAACGCCAGGGGGCAATCCGGGGAGCTGTTTTTT,CVSNARGQSGELFF
TRBV6-1,-,TRBJ2-3,-,TGTACCAGCAGTGAAGGCGGACGCACAGATACGCAGTATTTT,CTSSEGGRTDTQYF
TRBV29-1,TRBD1,TRBJ2-2,-,TGCAACGTTGAAGTTAGGGGACAGGACTTCGCGAACACCGGGGAGCTGTTTTTT,CNVEVRGQDFANTGELFF
TRBV7-2,-,TRBJ2-1,few,TGTGCCAGCAGCTTAGCTCGGCTGAGCTCCTACAATGAGCAGTTCTTC,CASSLARLSSYNEQFF
TRBV11-2,-,TRBJ2-5,-,TGTGCCAGCAGGTCAGACGGAGCTTGGGGGACCCAGTACTTC,CASRSDGAWGTQYF
TRBV7-9,-,TRBJ1-4,-,TGTGCCAGCAGCATTCCAAGGCCAGGGGCATTT,CASSIPRPGAF
TRBV6-5,-,TRBJ1-3,many,TGTGCCAGCCGCGGCGCCTCTGGAAACACCATATATTTT,CASRGASGNTIYF
TRBV7-9,-,TRBJ2-3,few,TGTGCCAGCAGCTTAGCGGGCTCTAACACAGATACGCAGTATTTT,CASSLAGSNTDTQYF
TRBV5-4,-,TRBJ2-5,many,TGTGCCAGCAGCTTGGATGTAGGCGGGGAGACCCAGTACTTC,CASSLDVGGETQYF
TRBV5-5,-,TRBJ1-3,-,TGTGCCAGTAGCTTGGCGCCCCGGCCAAGATCTGGAAACACCATATATTTT,CASSLAPRPRSGNTIYF
TRBV12-3/TRBV12-4,TRBD1,TRBJ1-5,-,TGTGCCAGCGGTCCGAGGACAGGGATTCGCCAGCCCCAGCATTTT,CASGPRTGIRQPQHF
TRBV28,TRBD2,TRBJ2-1,medium-sized,TGTGCCAGCAGTCCTGGGACTAGTTATGAGCAGTTCTTC,CASSPGTSYEQFF
TRBV28,TRBD2,TRBJ2-1,-,TGCGCCAGCAGTATGCTACCGGGACTAGCGGGAGGGTCCTCCTACAATGAGCTGTTCTTC,CASSMLPGLAGGSSYNELFF
TRBV12-3/TRBV12-4,-,TRBJ2-1,-,TGTGTCAGCAGCTCGGGAGTCAATGAGCAGTTCTTC,CVSSSGVNEQFF
TRBV5-4,-,TRBJ1-2,-,TGTGCCAGCAGGTCGACAGTGGCGGGGGCTAACTATGGCTACACATTC,CASRSTVAGANYGYTF
TRBV30,TRBD1,TRBJ2-2,-,TGTGCCTTCTCACAGGGGACCGGGGAGCTGTTTTTT,CAFSQGTGELFF
TRBV30,-,TRBJ2-2,-,TGTGCCTGGAGTCCTAGGGGGCGCGGGACCACCGGGGAGCTGTCTTTT,CAWSPRGRGTTGELSF
TRBV25-1,-,TRBJ1-1,-,TGTGCCAGTAGTGATGGGGGCGGCACTGGAGCTTTCTTT,CASSDGGGTGAFF
TRBV5-6,-,TRBJ2-5,-,TGTGCCAGCAGCTTGGTCGGGCAGGCGTCCCCCCAAGAGATCCAGTACTTC,CASSLVGQASPQEIQYF
TRBV6-1,-,TRBJ1-4,many,TGTGCCAGCACTAAAGCAGGAGAAAAACTGTTTTTT,CASTKAGEKLFF
TRBV6-5,TRBD1,TRBJ1-6,once,TGTGTCAGCAGTCATACCACAGGGGATGAGTCCTATAATTCACCCCTCCACTTT,CVSSHTTGDESYNSPLHF
TRBV29-1,-,TRBJ2-2,-,TGCAGCGTTCGACACGACACCTCAAACATCGGGGAGTTGTTTTTT,CSVRHDTSNIGELFF